Sequencing of this T cell receptor beta chain was carried out in a study of T-cell reconstitution after alpha-beta-depleted transplantation in children. Study-wide points: T-cell counts and diversity were attributed mostly to newly produced T cells one year after transplant. About two months after transplant, alpha-beta T cells reportedly came from several hundred expanded graft clones.

The CDR3 length is 16 residues. Germline V CDR1 and CDR2: MNHNS, SASEGT. V was pared by 5 bases and J by 4 bases, with 20 bases between. Details on this clonotype: What it recognizes is unknown.

Using unique molecular identifiers, the investigators prepared the TCRbeta library. TCRdb used MiXCR to reprocess the PCR reads, holding one entry per CDR3 protein. The sample shows nearly 350,000 distinct CDR3 sequences, about 17% of them seen only once. The receptor was isolated from a male patient between 2 and 15 years old who had a stem cell transplant for acute lymphoblastic leukemia, so the T cells may come from the graft donor. The sequences come from PBMCs, mostly from graft donor cells, collected 360 days after TCRalphabeta/CD19-depleted stem cell transplant. This chain links TRBV6-1 with TRBJ1-2; maybe TRBD1 (6 bases). The CDR3, as DNA: TGTGCCAGCAGTATCCGGGCCAGGGGTTTCTTCTATGGCTACACCTTC. Amino acid sequence: CASSIRARGFFYGYTF.